This T cell receptor beta chain emerged from a study of memory CD4+ T cells and cytomegalovirus serostatus. Overall study: Healthy Belgian adult donors included about nine CMV-positive and some 24 CMV-negative people.

General study points: Suggested: most of the CMV-linked TCR signature lies in CD4+ memory cells.

As handled by the study authors: Out-of-frame sequences were removed, leaving roughly 2,200,000 distinct TCRbeta sequences. Only in-frame clones appear in the TCRdb table, and some are missing; sequencing was by immunoSEQ multiplex PCR. Clone size and V and J calls were adopted from that table, with D and trimming inferred from the DNA. The data show over 50,000 clones, roughly 79% seen once. Of note for this clone: The antigen is undetermined.

The sort gate was single viable CD3+CD4+CD8-CD45RO+ cells for memory CD4+ T cells. Total CD4+ T cells were enriched by CD4 positive selection. V dropped 1 base and J dropped 2 bases, with 9 bases sitting between them. The germline CDR1 and CDR2 sequences are LNHNV and YYDKDF (reference sequence). This CDR3 region has 14 residues. This chain connects TRBV15 to TRBJ2-7; no firm D call. The sample taken for sequencing was memory CD4+ T cells from blood. This clonotype originated in an adult in good health and CMV-seronegative. This CDR3 reads CATSRVGAAYEQYF. Written as DNA, the CDR3 is TGTGCCACCAGCAGAGTAGGAGCAGCCTACGAGCAGTACTTC.